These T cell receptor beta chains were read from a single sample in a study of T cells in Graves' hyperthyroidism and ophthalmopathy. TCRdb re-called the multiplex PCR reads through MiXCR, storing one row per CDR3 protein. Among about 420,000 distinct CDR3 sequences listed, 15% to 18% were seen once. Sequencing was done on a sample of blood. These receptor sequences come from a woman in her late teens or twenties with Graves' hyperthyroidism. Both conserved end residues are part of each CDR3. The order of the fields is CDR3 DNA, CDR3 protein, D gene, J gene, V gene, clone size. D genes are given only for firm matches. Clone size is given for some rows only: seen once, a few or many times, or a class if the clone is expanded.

TGTGCCAGCAGTCGGGGACCCGATAGTGCATACAATGAGCAGTTCTTC	CASSRGPDSAYNEQFF	-	TRBJ2-1	TRBV2	few
TGTGCCAGCAGCCCCACGACTAGCCGGGGCGAGCAGTACTTC	CASSPTTSRGEQYF	TRBD2	TRBJ2-7	TRBV9	few
TGTGCCAGCAGTTGGTCCGTGGGACAGGGGGAGGCCTACGAGCAGTACTTC	CASSWSVGQGEAYEQYF	TRBD1	TRBJ2-7	TRBV28	many
TGTGCCAGCAGCGGCGGGACAGGGGCCCCCTACGGCTACACCTTC	CASSGGTGAPYGYTF	TRBD1	TRBJ1-2	TRBV28	many
TGTGCCAGCAGCTTAGTGCAGCAGGACGGCCCGTACAATGAGCAGTTCTTC	CASSLVQQDGPYNEQFF	-	TRBJ2-1	TRBV7-6	many
TGTGCCAGCAGTTCAAGACTAGTAAGTCACGAGCAGTACTTC	CASSSRLVSHEQYF	-	TRBJ2-7	TRBV27	many
TGTGCCAGCAGCCAAGATGTTCGGTTCCTACCCCCAGATACGCAGTATTTT	CASSQDVRFLPPDTQYF	-	TRBJ2-3	TRBV3-1	many
TGTGCCAGCAGTTTATTCTCGGGACATGGAAATCAGCCCCAGCATTTT	CASSLFSGHGNQPQHF	-	TRBJ1-5	TRBV28	many
TGCAGTGCTAGAGGGGGACAGTCCTATGGCTACACCTTC	CSARGGQSYGYTF	TRBD1	TRBJ1-2	TRBV20-1	many
TGCAGTGCTAGAGGGGTCGGGACAGATCATCAGCCCCAGCATTTT	CSARGVGTDHQPQHF	TRBD1	TRBJ1-5	TRBV20-1	many
TGTGCCAGCAGTTTAAGGATGAGCTCCTACGAGCAGTACTTC	CASSLRMSSYEQYF	-	TRBJ2-7	TRBV27	few
TGTGCCACCAGCAGAGAACGGAGCGGGCAGGAGACCCAGTACTTC	CATSRERSGQETQYF	-	TRBJ2-5	TRBV15	many
TGTGCCAGCAGTGAAGAGAGGGGAACTGAAGCTTTCTTT	CASSEERGTEAFF	-	TRBJ1-1	TRBV2	many
TGCAGTGCTAGAGATCGACAGGGGACCAATTCACCCCTCCACTTT	CSARDRQGTNSPLHF	TRBD1	TRBJ1-6	TRBV20-1	many
TGTGCCAGCAGTGAGGGCCCCAGACGCGAGCAGTACTTC	CASSEGPRREQYF	-	TRBJ2-7	TRBV2	many
TGCAGTGCTAGATCTGACAGAGGGGGCTACACCTTC	CSARSDRGGYTF	-	TRBJ1-2	TRBV20-1	many
TGTGCCACCAGAGAAGATAGTTCCGAAGCTTTCTTT	CATREDSSEAFF	-	TRBJ1-1	TRBV24-1	-
TGCAGTGCTAGACTGACTAGCGGTACGTTGATTTCTACGCAGTATTTT	CSARLTSGTLISTQYF	TRBD2	TRBJ2-3	TRBV20-1	many
TGTGCCACAGGGGGCCCCACAGATACGCAGTATTTT	CATGGPTDTQYF	TRBD1	TRBJ2-3	TRBV24-1	many
TGCGCCAGCGGCCCGACCGGGACAGGGGTTGAAAAACTGTTTTTT	CASGPTGTGVEKLFF	TRBD1	TRBJ1-4	TRBV5-1	many